This T cell receptor beta chain is from a study of T cell responses to AZD1222 COVID-19 vaccine. About this clone itself: The antigen is unknown.

Assay: immunoSEQ multiplex PCR; the TCRdb copy retains only in-frame clones and omits some. This table holds some 150,000 clones, approximately 90% found once. The junction had 8 bases not matched to a gene; V was cut back by 1 base and J by 2 bases. In germline, CDR1 is MGHRA, CDR2 YSYEKL. The CDR3 extends over 16 amino acids. Study results and limitations: Targets within unmutated variant regions were reportedly found for nearly half of spike-specific TCRs. An increase in Spike-specific TCR breadth and depth was observed after two AZD1222 doses. At baseline, seropositivity was found in only a handful of AZD1222 recipients. It should be noted that donors were predominantly white British and more often female, and clonal diversity was possibly underestimated.

The V and J genes are TRBV4-1 and TRBJ2-7, with 7 bases fitting TRBD1. The sample consisted of peripheral blood, taken on day 0 of AZD1222 vaccination. The source of this sequence is an adult in good health. CDR3 DNA sequence: TGCGCCAGCAGCCAAGCCTCGGACAGGCCAACCTACGAGCAGTACTTC. Encoded protein: CASSQASDRPTYEQYF.